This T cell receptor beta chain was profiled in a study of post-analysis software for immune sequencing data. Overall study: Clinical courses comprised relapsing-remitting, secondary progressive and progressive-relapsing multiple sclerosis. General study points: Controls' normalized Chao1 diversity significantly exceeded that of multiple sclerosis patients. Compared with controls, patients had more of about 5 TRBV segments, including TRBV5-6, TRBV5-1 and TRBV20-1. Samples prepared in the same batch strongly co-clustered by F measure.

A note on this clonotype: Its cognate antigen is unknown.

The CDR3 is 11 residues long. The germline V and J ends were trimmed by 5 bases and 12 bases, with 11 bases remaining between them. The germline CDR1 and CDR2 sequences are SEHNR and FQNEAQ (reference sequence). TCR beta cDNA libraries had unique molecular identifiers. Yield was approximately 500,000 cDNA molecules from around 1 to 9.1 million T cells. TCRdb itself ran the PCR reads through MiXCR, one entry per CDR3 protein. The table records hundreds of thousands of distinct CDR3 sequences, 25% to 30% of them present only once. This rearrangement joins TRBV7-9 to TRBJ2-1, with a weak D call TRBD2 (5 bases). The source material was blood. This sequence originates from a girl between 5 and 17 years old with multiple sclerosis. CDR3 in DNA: TGTGCCAGCAGCCCCGGGGAGCCGCAGTTCTTC. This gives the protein CASSPGEPQFF. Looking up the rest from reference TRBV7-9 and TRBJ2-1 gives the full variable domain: DTGVSQNPRHKITKRGQNVTFRCDPISEHNRLYWYRQTLGQGPEFLTYFQNEAQLEKSRLLSDRFSAERPKGSFSTLEIQRTEQGDSAMYLCASSPGEPQFFGPGTRLTVL.